This entry lists 15 T cell receptor beta chains sequenced from one sample in a study of blood T cell repertoires in COVID-19 (dated by TCRdb to the early 2020s). The library was generated by the immunoSEQ multiplex PCR assay. TCRdb took this table from immuneACCESS and kept in-frame rearrangements with V and J called. Such tables lack part of the clones; where checked against another copy, unresolved V genes explain under half of the gap, and the rest is unexplained. The sample contains approximately 360,000 clones, approximately 90% of them found a single time. The ten largest clones take up about 0.89% of the sample. Sample: PBMCs or T cells enriched from blood (not recorded which). These receptors originate from a woman aged 25-40 years with acute COVID-19.

V gene TRBV10-1 combines with J gene TRBJ1-3; D is perhaps TRBD1 (5 bases). With 3 bases removed from V and 2 bases from J, the gap between germline ends came to 11 bases. CDR3 length: 15 residues. The germline V gene has CDR1 WNHNN and CDR2 SYGVQD (reference sequence). The CDR3 loop is CASSEEGAAGNTIYF. The CDR3 DNA sequence: TGCGCCAGCAGTGAAGAAGGGGCGGCTGGAAACACCATATATTTT.

V usage is TRBV7-2 and J usage is TRBJ1-5; the D is unclear. Deletions cut 7 bases from V and 1 base from J, with 11 bases between. The CDR3 runs 14 residues. Germline V CDR1 and CDR2: SGHTA, FQGNSA. CDR3 amino acids: CASTLLGSNQPQHF. Here the CDR3 DNA reads TGTGCCAGCACCCTCTTGGGCAGCAATCAGCCCCAGCATTTT.

The rearrangement joins TRBV15 to TRBJ2-4, with TRBD2 identical over 10 bases. The ends lost 0 bases at V and 5 bases at J; junction bases unmatched: 7. The CDR3 is 17 residues long. The germline gives CDR1 LNHNV, CDR2 YYDKDF (reference sequence). In DNA, the CDR3 is TGTGCCACCAGCAGAGATTCTAGCGGGGGCCGCCAAAACATTCAGTACTTC. Encoded protein: CATSRDSSGGRQNIQYF.

The J gene is TRBJ1-2, the V gene TRBV19; D is undetermined. The CDR3 is 12 amino acids. V lost 7 bases, J lost 3 bases, and 9 bases lay in between. Germline CDR1 LNHDA, CDR2 SQIVND (reference sequence). CDR3 in amino acids: CASTQEDYGYTF. CDR3 in DNA: TGTGCCAGTACACAAGAGGACTATGGCTACACCTTC.

This rearrangement joins TRBV5-4 to TRBJ2-3; possible D gene TRBD2, 7 bases. The V gene lost 0 bases and the J gene lost 0 bases, with 17 bases spanning the gap. CDR1 is SGHNT, CDR2 YYREEE, per germline (reference sequence). This CDR3 region has 18 residues. The CDR3: CASSLGGGRPISTDTQYF. CDR3 DNA sequence: TGTGCCAGCAGCTTGGGGGGGGGCCGGCCTATTAGCACAGATACGCAGTATTTT.

This clone showed up just a few times. J is TRBJ2-3 and V is TRBV11-2; 8 bases agree with TRBD1. This CDR3 comprises 15 residues. Germline V gene lookup returns CDR1 SGHAT and CDR2 FQNNGV. The V segment lost 5 bases and the J segment 6 bases; nucleotides outside the gene matches: 10. CDR3 DNA sequence: TGTGCCAGCAGCCAGGGGGCAGGTCCGGGGGATACGCAGTATTTT. It specifies CASSQGAGPGDTQYF.

This clone has just one count. V usage is TRBV6-2 or TRBV6-3 and J usage is TRBJ1-5; maybe TRBD1 (5 bases). The CDR3 runs 15 residues. CDR1 MNHEY and CDR2 SVGEGT come from the germline V gene. Deletions cut 2 bases from V and 3 bases from J, with 11 bases between. The chain's CDR3 is CASSYLQGINQPQHF. DNA of the CDR3: TGTGCCAGCAGTTACCTCCAGGGTATCAATCAGCCCCAGCATTTT.

The chain employs TRBV5-1 and TRBJ1-5, with a tentative D call TRBD1 (6 bases). Between the trimmed V and J ends, which lost 4 bases and 9 bases, there was a span of 17 bases. The CDR3 loop spans 14 amino acids. Germline assignment: CDR1 SGHRS and CDR2 YFSETQ. In nucleotides, the CDR3 is TGCGCCAGCAGCGAACAGGGTCCACCCGGGCCCCAGCATTTT. Its translation is CASSEQGPPGPQHF.

This clone was found once. This chain uses TRBV18 with TRBJ2-7; D remains ambiguous. Per germline, CDR1 KGHSH and CDR2 LQKENI. This CDR3 comprises 17 residues. Trimming left V 0 bases short and J 5 bases short, with 20 bases between. The chain's CDR3 is CASSPPEKSISSHEQYF. The DNA for the CDR3 is TGTGCCAGCTCACCACCTGAGAAATCCATTTCAAGCCACGAGCAGTACTTC.

The chain couples TRBV19 to TRBJ2-7; 7 positions match TRBD1. Losses at the gene ends were 4 bases for V and 4 bases for J; bases not matched to a gene: 7. Per the germline V gene, CDR1 is LNHDA and CDR2 is SQIVND (reference sequence). The CDR3 runs to 14 residues. The DNA of the CDR3 is TGTGCCAGTAGTACTCGACAGGGCCTATACGAGCAGTACTTC. Its translation: CASSTRQGLYEQYF.

The chain recombines TRBV7-3 with TRBJ1-3; D might be TRBD1 (5 bases). V lost 4 bases and J lost 1, with 17 bases in between. The CDR3 has 17 residues. Germline V CDR1 and CDR2: SGHTA, FQGTGA. The CDR3 DNA sequence: TGTGCCAGCAGCTCCCAACGGGGGGGAGAATCTGGAAACACCATATATTTT. Protein product: CASSSQRGGESGNTIYF.

The chain links TRBV6-2 or TRBV6-3 to TRBJ1-1; D is unclear. CDR3 size: 14 residues. Germline V gene sequence: CDR1 MNHEY, CDR2 SVGEGT. V shed 3 bases and J shed 0 bases, with 8 bases lying between them. Here the CDR3 reads CASSYFTMNTEAFF. The CDR3, as DNA: TGTGCCAGCAGTTATTTCACAATGAACACTGAAGCTTTCTTT.

The chain has TRBV7-9 and TRBJ2-7; 7 nucleotides align to TRBD1. In germline, CDR1 is SEHNR, CDR2 FQNEAQ (reference sequence). After removal of 4 bases from V and 2 bases from J, the junction contained 8 bases not matched to a gene. CDR3 length: 15 amino acids. CDR3 in DNA: TGTGCCAGCAGCTCAACAGGGGTTTTTCCCTACGAGCAGTACTTC. It specifies CASSSTGVFPYEQYF.

As regards this clone: This could be a read error, since a much larger clone is one nucleotide away. At the DNA level, this CDR3 is encoded by other sequences in the same sample as well. The chain recombines TRBV3-1 (or the pseudogene TRBV3-2) with TRBJ1-5; TRBD1 matches 9 bases. Trimming at V came to 4 bases and at J to 4 bases, leaving 2 bases not matched to a gene. The CDR3 extends over 14 amino acids. Germline loops: CDR1 LGHDT, CDR2 YNNKEL (reference sequence). The CDR3 nucleotides are TGTGCCAGCAGCCTGGGACAGGGAAATCAGCCCCAGCATTTT. Its translation is CASSLGQGNQPQHF.

The chain uses TRBV11-2 and TRBJ2-3; 14 nucleotides match TRBD2. The V gene end was trimmed by 5 bases and the J gene end by 6 bases; junction bases not matched to a gene: 13. Germline V gives CDR1 SGHAT, CDR2 FQNNGV. This CDR3 contains 18 residues. CDR3 bases: TGTGCCAGCAGCCTCTCCCCGACTAGCGGGGGGGCGTCGGATACGCAGTATTTT. This gives the protein CASSLSPTSGGASDTQYF.